These T cell receptor beta chains were read from a single sample in a study of blood T cell repertoires in COVID-19. Produced via immunoSEQ multiplex PCR; TCRdb's table is partial and in-frame only. Here the sample spans more than 200,000 clones, nearly 90% being singletons. Sequences were obtained from PBMCs or T cells enriched from blood (not recorded which). The receptors derive from a man aged 25-45 years who had recovered from COVID-19. CDR3s include the opening cysteine and the closing phenylalanine or tryptophan. Each record gives: D gene, J gene, V gene, clone size, CDR3 DNA, CDR3 protein. D genes are given only for firm matches. Clone size, where shown, is once, few, many, or a class for clones that have expanded.

NA TRBJ1-1 TRBV30 NA TGTGCCTGGAGTGTCCGGGGAGGGGCTTTCTTT CAWSVRGGAFF
NA TRBJ1-2 TRBV29-1 NA TGCAGCGTTAGGTCCAGGGTAAACTATGGCTACACCTTC CSVRSRVNYGYTF
NA TRBJ1-3 TRBV4-1 few TGCGCCAGCACCGTAGACAGGAACTCTGGAAACACCATATATTTT CASTVDRNSGNTIYF
TRBD1 TRBJ2-7 TRBV14 NA TGTGCCAGCAGCCCGGGACAGTCGCCCTCCTACGAGCAGTACTTC CASSPGQSPSYEQYF
TRBD2 TRBJ2-1 TRBV10-3 NA TGTGCCATCAGTGGGACTAGCGGGGGCTACAATGAGCAGTTCTTC CAISGTSGGYNEQFF
TRBD1 TRBJ2-2 TRBV3-1/TRBV3-2 once TGTGCCAGCAGCCAAGGACAGGGTGGCCCCGGGGAGCTGTTTTTT CASSQGQGGPGELFF
TRBD2 TRBJ2-2 TRBV9 NA TGTGCCAGCAGTCGGCGGGGGGCAGCCACCGGGGAGCTGTTTTTT CASSRRGAATGELFF
TRBD2 TRBJ2-7 TRBV6-2/TRBV6-3 NA TGTGCCAGCAGTTACGCCCGTCCTAGCGGTCCTGGGGAGCAGTACTTC CASSYARPSGPGEQYF
TRBD1 TRBJ2-7 TRBV27 NA TGTGCCAGCAGGACAGGGGGCTTGAGCGACGAGCAGTACTTC CASRTGGLSDEQYF
TRBD1 TRBJ2-6 TRBV25-1 NA TGTGCCAGCAGTGGGAGGACAGGGGCTCTCTCTGGGGCCAACGTCCTGACTTTC CASSGRTGALSGANVLTF
TRBD1 TRBJ2-7 TRBV2 NA TGTGCCATCGGTCCGGGACAGATTTACGAGCAGTACTTC CAIGPGQIYEQYF
NA TRBJ1-5 TRBV5-8 NA TGTGCCAGCTCCACAGGGCAGAATAGCAATCAGCCCCAGCATTTT CASSTGQNSNQPQHF
TRBD1 TRBJ2-3 TRBV28 NA TGTGCCAGCTTCCGCAGGGGGTCAACAGATACGCAGTATTTT CASFRRGSTDTQYF
NA TRBJ1-5 TRBV15 NA TGTGCCACCACCAAGGAAGGCCCCTGGGGCCCGGGTCAGCCCCAGCATTTT CATTKEGPWGPGQPQHF
TRBD2 TRBJ2-5 TRBV5-1 NA TGCGCCAGCAGCACAGGACTAGCGGGAGGAGAGACCCAGTACTTC CASSTGLAGGETQYF
NA TRBJ1-2 TRBV6-5 once TGTGCCAGCAGACAGGGCAGTGGCTACACCTTC CASRQGSGYTF
NA TRBJ2-5 TRBV3-1/TRBV3-2 NA TGTGCCAGCAGCCACACCATCGGGGATGGGGTTGACTCGGAGACCCAGTACTTC CASSHTIGDGVDSETQYF
NA TRBJ2-7 TRBV10-3 NA TGTGCCATCAGACGAGGAGACCCAAGCTCCTACGAGCAGTACTTC CAIRRGDPSSYEQYF
TRBD1 TRBJ2-5 TRBV24-1 NA TGTGCCACCAGTGATCCGGACAGGTACCAAGAGACCCAGTACTTC CATSDPDRYQETQYF
TRBD2 TRBJ2-2 TRBV7-6 NA TGTGCCAGCAGCTTACTAGCGGGGGGGACCGGGGAGCTGTTTTTT CASSLLAGGTGELFF
TRBD1 TRBJ1-3 TRBV24-1 NA TGTGCCACCAGTGATCCGAGGGACAGCTCTGGAAACACCATATATTTT CATSDPRDSSGNTIYF
TRBD1 TRBJ1-1 TRBV5-8 NA TGTGCCAGCAGCTTGGCCGCAGGACAGGGTAACCCTGAAGCTTTCTTT CASSLAAGQGNPEAFF
NA TRBJ1-2 TRBV6-2/TRBV6-3 NA TGTGCCAGCAGCCGGAGCTATGGCTACACCTTC CASSRSYGYTF
NA TRBJ2-5 TRBV3-1/TRBV3-2 NA TGTGCCAGCAGCCAGATGACTTCTACAGAGACCCAGTACTTC CASSQMTSTETQYF
NA TRBJ2-7 TRBV6-5 NA TGTGCCAGCAGAGACAGACCGTTTAGCGAGCAGTACTTC CASRDRPFSEQYF
NA TRBJ2-7 TRBV7-2 NA TGTGCCAGCAGCCCGGGTCTCCTTTTTTTCGGCGAGCAGTACTTC CASSPGLLFFGEQYF
NA TRBJ1-5 TRBV24-1 NA TGTGCCACCAGTGACGGGGGTCAGCCCCAGCATTTT CATSDGGQPQHF
NA TRBJ1-3 TRBV5-1 NA TGCGCCAGTGGACAGAGCTCTGGAAACACCATATATTTT CASGQSSGNTIYF
TRBD2 TRBJ2-1 TRBV7-6 NA TGTGCCAGCAGCCTCGAGGGGGGGACTAGCGTCATCTACAATGAGCAGTTCTTC CASSLEGGTSVIYNEQFF
NA TRBJ1-1 TRBV4-1 NA TGCGCCAGCAGCCCGAAAGGTGGGCAGCTGAACACTGAAGCTTTCTTT CASSPKGGQLNTEAFF
NA TRBJ2-7 TRBV25-1 NA TGTGCCAGCAGCTCCCCCGGTAGCTCCTACGAGCAGTACTTC CASSSPGSSYEQYF
TRBD2 TRBJ2-5 TRBV4-1 once TGCGCCAGCAGCCAACAGGGACTAGCGAGACAAGAGACCCAGTACTTC CASSQQGLARQETQYF
NA TRBJ1-1 TRBV6-2/TRBV6-3 NA TGTGCCAGCAGTACCAGGACAGTCGGCACTGAAGCTTTCTTT CASSTRTVGTEAFF
TRBD1 TRBJ1-5 TRBV7-2 NA TGTGCCAGCAGCGGAGGCGGGACAGGACCGAATCAGCCCCAGCATTTT CASSGGGTGPNQPQHF
NA TRBJ2-4 TRBV5-3 NA TGTGCCAGAAGCCCCCTTAGGGGGACCCACACCACACTAGCCAAAAACATTCAGTACTTC CARSPLRGTHTTLAKNIQYF
NA TRBJ1-2 TRBV27 NA TGTGCCAGCAGTCGCAGGATTGGATATGGCTACACCTTC CASSRRIGYGYTF
TRBD1 TRBJ2-7 TRBV29-1 NA TGCAGCATCGAAGGTACAGGGGACGAGCAGTACTTC CSIEGTGDEQYF
TRBD1 TRBJ1-6 TRBV10-3 NA TGTGCCATCAGTTCCGAAAAGACAGGGAAAGATTCACCCCTCCACTTT CAISSEKTGKDSPLHF
TRBD1 TRBJ2-7 TRBV6-5 NA TGTGCCAGCAGGGCCCGGACAGGGTCCCACGAGCAGTACTTC CASRARTGSHEQYF
TRBD1 TRBJ2-6 TRBV7-3 NA TGTGCCAGCAGCGCCAACAGGGGCTCTGGGGCCAACGTCCTGACTTTC CASSANRGSGANVLTF
NA TRBJ1-4 TRBV5-4 NA TGTGCCAGCAGCTCCTTTATAGGGAGGCATAATGAAAAACTGTTTTTT CASSSFIGRHNEKLFF
NA TRBJ1-3 TRBV4-3 once TGCGCCAGCAGCCAAGACCGCAGCTCTGGAAACACCATATATTTT CASSQDRSSGNTIYF
NA TRBJ2-1 TRBV24-1 NA TGTGCCACCAGTGATTATGGTAGTGAGCAGTTCTTC CATSDYGSEQFF
NA TRBJ1-2 TRBV28 NA TGTGCCAGCAGCTCTCAAACAGGAGGGGAGAGTGGCTACACCTTC CASSSQTGGESGYTF
TRBD1 TRBJ2-7 TRBV24-1 NA TGTGCCACCAGTGATTCTAGGACAGGATCCTACGAGCAGTACTTC CATSDSRTGSYEQYF
NA TRBJ1-1 TRBV18 NA TGTGCCAGCTCACAGGGGCGGGATACTGAAGCTTTCTTT CASSQGRDTEAFF
TRBD1 TRBJ1-2 TRBV6-5 NA TGTGCCAGCACCATGGGGACAGCTAACTATGGCTACACCTTC CASTMGTANYGYTF
TRBD1 TRBJ1-1 TRBV18 NA TGTGCCAGCTCACCATTGAGGGGGCTAGACACTGAAGCTTTCTTT CASSPLRGLDTEAFF